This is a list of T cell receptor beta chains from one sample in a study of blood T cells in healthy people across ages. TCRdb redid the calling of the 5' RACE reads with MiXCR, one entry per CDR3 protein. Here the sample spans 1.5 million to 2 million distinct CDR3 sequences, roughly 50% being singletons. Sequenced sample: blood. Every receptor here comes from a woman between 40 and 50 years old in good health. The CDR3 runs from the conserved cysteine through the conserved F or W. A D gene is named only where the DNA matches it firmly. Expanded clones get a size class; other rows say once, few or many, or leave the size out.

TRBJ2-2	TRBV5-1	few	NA	CASSSRVTNTGELFF	TGCGCCAGCAGCAGCAGGGTTACGAACACCGGGGAGCTGTTTTTT
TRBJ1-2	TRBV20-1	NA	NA	CSAGDPGHYGYTF	TGCAGTGCTGGGGATCCGGGACACTATGGCTACACCTTC
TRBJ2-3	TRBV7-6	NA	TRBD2	CASSLITVAGGTDTQYF	TGTGCCAGCAGCTTAATTACGGTAGCGGGGGGCACAGATACGCAGTATTTT
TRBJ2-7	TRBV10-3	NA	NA	CAISEPGTRSSYEQYF	TGTGCCATCAGTGAGCCCGGGACAAGGAGCTCCTACGAGCAGTACTTC
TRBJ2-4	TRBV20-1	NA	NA	CSARTRGKNIQYF	TGCAGTGCTAGGACGAGGGGCAAAAACATTCAGTACTTC
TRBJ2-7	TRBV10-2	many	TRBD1	CASSEKLTGINEQYF	TGCGCCAGCAGTGAAAAATTGACAGGGATCAACGAGCAGTACTTC
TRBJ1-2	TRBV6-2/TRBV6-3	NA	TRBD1	CASRRTGRVFSGGYTF	TGTGCCAGCCGGAGGACAGGGCGCGTTTTCTCCGGGGGCTACACCTTC
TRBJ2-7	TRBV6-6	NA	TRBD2	CASSYRGLADLREQYF	TGTGCCAGCAGTTACCGCGGACTAGCGGACCTTCGGGAGCAGTACTTC
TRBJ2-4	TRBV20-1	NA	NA	CSASGPLVKNIQYF	TGCAGTGCTAGCGGCCCGCTCGTCAAAAACATTCAGTACTTC
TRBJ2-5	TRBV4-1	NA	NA	CASSQDPAGAEEETQYF	TGCGCCAGCAGCCAAGATCCCGCGGGGGCGGAGGAAGAGACCCAGTACTTC
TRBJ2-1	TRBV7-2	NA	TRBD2	CVSSYGGGLTNEQFF	TGTGTCAGCAGCTACGGCGGGGGGTTAACAAATGAGCAGTTCTTC
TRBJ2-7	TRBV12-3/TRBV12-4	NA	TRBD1	CASRQTGGIGEQYF	TGTGCCAGCAGACAGACAGGGGGCATAGGCGAGCAGTACTTC
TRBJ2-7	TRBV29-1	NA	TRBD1	CSVAHIRDRTRYEQYF	TGCAGCGTTGCCCACATCCGGGACAGAACTCGCTACGAGCAGTACTTC
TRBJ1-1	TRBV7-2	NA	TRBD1	CASSLALTGVTEAFF	TGTGCCAGCAGCTTAGCCCTAACAGGGGTCACTGAAGCTTTCTTT
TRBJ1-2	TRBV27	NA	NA	CASSLSMQEGANYGYTF	TGTGCCAGCAGTTTATCGATGCAGGAGGGAGCTAACTATGGCTACACCTTC
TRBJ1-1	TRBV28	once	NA	CASRLGGIRTEAFF	TGTGCCAGCAGGTTAGGCGGGATTCGCACTGAAGCTTTCTTT
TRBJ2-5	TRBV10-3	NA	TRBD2	CAISESASGGPRGTQYF	TGTGCCATCAGTGAGTCGGCCAGCGGGGGGCCAAGAGGGACCCAGTACTTC
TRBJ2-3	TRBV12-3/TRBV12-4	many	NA	CASSFDRSTDTQYF	TGTGCCAGCAGCTTTGACAGAAGCACAGATACGCAGTATTTT
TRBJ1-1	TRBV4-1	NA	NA	CASSPKGGRFTEAFF	TGCGCCAGCAGCCCTAAAGGTGGTCGCTTCACTGAAGCTTTCTTT
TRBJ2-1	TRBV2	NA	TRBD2	CASRTRLAGPYNEQFF	TGTGCCAGCAGGACAAGACTAGCGGGGCCCTACAATGAGCAGTTCTTC
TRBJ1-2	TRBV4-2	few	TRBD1	CASSPGDSPYGYTF	TGTGCCAGCAGCCCGGGGGACAGCCCCTACGGCTACACCTTC
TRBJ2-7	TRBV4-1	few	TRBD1	CASSQSGQEYDEQYF	TGCGCCAGCAGCCAATCGGGACAGGAATACGACGAGCAGTACTTC
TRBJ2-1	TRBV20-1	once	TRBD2	CSASGGALSNEQFF	TGCAGTGCTAGCGGGGGGGCCTTATCCAATGAGCAGTTCTTC
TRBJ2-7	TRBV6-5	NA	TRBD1	CASSRQGFGAYEQYF	TGTGCCAGCAGTCGACAGGGATTTGGTGCCTACGAGCAGTACTTC
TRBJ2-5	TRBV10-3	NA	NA	CAISRQEGKETQYF	TGTGCCATCAGCCGGCAGGAGGGAAAAGAGACCCAGTACTTC
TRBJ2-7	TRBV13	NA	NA	CASSLEGSDHSYEQYF	TGTGCCAGCAGCTTAGAGGGGTCGGACCACTCCTACGAGCAGTACTTC
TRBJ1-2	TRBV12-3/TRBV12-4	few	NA	CASSPGPRGGYGYTF	TGTGCCAGCAGTCCAGGACCCCGGGGGGGGTATGGCTACACCTTC
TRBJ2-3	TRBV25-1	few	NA	CASSARREKDTQYF	TGTGCCAGCAGTGCGAGGCGGGAAAAAGATACGCAGTATTTT
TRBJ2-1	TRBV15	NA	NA	CATSRDFRVGGLEQFF	TGTGCCACCAGCAGAGATTTTAGAGTGGGGGGGCTTGAGCAGTTCTTC
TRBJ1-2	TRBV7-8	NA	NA	CASSSVDSANYGYTF	TGTGCCAGCAGCTCGGTGGACAGCGCCAACTATGGCTACACCTTC
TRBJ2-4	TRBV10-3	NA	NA	CAISERIGAGAKNIQYF	TGTGCCATCAGTGAGAGAATTGGCGCGGGGGCCAAAAACATTCAGTACTTC
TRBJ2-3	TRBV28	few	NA	CASIDTSDTQYF	TGTGCCAGCATCGACACTTCAGATACGCAGTATTTT
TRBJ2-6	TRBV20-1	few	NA	CSALGRVGSGANVLTF	TGCAGTGCCCTCGGAAGGGTGGGTTCTGGGGCCAACGTCCTGACTTTC
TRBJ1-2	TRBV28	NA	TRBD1	CASSLHSVSGDSGYTF	TGTGCCAGCAGTTTACACTCCGTGAGCGGGGACAGCGGCTACACCTTC
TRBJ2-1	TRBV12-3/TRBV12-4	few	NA	CASSRGLLSYNEQFF	TGTGCCAGCAGCCGTGGGCTGCTCTCCTACAATGAGCAGTTCTTC
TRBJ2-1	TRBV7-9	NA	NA	CASSLDAGSNEQFF	TGTGCCAGCAGCTTAGATGCGGGGTCCAATGAGCAGTTCTTC
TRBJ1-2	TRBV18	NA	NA	CASSPPFQRDGYTF	TGTGCCAGCTCACCACCGTTCCAGCGGGATGGCTACACCTTC
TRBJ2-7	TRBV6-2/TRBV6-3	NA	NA	CASRSTTVSYEQYF	TGTGCCAGCAGATCGACGACAGTCTCCTACGAGCAGTACTTC
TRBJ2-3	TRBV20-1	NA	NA	CSASGQGDTRYF	TGCAGTGCTAGCGGGCAGGGAGATACGCGGTATTTT
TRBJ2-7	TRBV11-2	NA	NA	CASSLAGDTASYEQYF	TGTGCCAGCAGCTTGGCAGGGGATACCGCGTCCTACGAGCAGTACTTC